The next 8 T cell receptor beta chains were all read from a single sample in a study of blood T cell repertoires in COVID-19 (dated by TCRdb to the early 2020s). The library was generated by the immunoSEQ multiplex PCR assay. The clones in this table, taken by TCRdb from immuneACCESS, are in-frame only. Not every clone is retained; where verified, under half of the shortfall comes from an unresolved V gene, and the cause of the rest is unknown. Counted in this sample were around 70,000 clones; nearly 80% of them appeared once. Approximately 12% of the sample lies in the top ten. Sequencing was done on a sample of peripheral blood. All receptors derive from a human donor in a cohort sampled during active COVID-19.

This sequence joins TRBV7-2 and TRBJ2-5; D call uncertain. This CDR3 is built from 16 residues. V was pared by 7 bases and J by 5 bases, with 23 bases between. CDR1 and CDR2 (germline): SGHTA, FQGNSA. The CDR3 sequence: CASKPGPILVVETQYF. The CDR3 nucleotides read TGTGCCAGCAAACCTGGCCCAATTCTGGTTGTGGAGACCCAGTACTTC.

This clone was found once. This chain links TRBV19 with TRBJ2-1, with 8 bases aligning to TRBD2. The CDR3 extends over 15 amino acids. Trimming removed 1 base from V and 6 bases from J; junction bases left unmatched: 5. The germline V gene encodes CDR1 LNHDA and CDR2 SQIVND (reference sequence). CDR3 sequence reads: CASSIAGSGVNEQFF. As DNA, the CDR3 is TGTGCCAGTAGTATAGCGGGTAGCGGGGTCAATGAGCAGTTCTTC.

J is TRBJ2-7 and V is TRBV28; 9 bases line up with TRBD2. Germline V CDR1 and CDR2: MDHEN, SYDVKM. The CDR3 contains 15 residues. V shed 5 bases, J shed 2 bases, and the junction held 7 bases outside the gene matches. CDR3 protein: CASSPPRGGPYEQYF. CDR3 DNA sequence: TGTGCCAGCAGTCCCCCGCGGGGGGGTCCCTACGAGCAGTACTTC.

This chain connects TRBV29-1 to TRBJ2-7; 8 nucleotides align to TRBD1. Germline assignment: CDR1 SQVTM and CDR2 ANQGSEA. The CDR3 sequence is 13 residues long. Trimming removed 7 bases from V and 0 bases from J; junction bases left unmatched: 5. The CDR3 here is CSAGQGGSYEQYF. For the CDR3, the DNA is TGCAGCGCCGGACAGGGAGGCTCCTACGAGCAGTACTTC.

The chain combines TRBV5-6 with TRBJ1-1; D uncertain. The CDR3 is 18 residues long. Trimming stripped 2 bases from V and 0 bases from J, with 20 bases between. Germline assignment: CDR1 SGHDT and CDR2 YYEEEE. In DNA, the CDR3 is TGTGCCAGCAGCTTTAAGCGGCGGAAGTCCAGACTGAACACTGAAGCTTTCTTT. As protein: CASSFKRRKSRLNTEAFF.

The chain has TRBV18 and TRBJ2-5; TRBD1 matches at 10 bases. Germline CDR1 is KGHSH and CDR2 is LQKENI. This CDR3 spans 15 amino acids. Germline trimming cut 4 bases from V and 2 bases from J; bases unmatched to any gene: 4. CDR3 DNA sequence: TGTGCCAGCTCACGACCGGGACAGGGGCAAGAGACCCAGTACTTC. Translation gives CASSRPGQGQETQYF.

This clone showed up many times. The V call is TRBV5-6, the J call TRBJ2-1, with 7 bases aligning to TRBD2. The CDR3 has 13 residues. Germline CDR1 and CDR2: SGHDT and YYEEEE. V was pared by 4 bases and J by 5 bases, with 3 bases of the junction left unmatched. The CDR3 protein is CASSPGGNNEQFF. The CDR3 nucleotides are TGTGCCAGCAGCCCCGGGGGGAACAATGAGCAGTTCTTC.

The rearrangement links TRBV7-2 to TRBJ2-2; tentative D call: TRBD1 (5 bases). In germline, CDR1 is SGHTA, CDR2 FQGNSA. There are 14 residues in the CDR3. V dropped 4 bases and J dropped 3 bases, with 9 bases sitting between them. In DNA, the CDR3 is TGTGCCAGCAGCTATGGGGCCGACACCGGGGAGCTGTTTTTT. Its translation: CASSYGADTGELFF.